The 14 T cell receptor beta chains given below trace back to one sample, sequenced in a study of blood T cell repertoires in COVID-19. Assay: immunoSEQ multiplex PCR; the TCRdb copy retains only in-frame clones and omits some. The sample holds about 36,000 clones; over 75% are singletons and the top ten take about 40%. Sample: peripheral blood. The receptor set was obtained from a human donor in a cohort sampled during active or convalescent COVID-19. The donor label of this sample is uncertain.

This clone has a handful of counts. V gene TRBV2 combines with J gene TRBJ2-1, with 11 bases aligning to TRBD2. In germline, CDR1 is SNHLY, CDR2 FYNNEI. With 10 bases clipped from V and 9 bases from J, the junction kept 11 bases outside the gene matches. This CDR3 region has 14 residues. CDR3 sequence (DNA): TGTGCCACCAGGACTAGCGGGTCCGGGAGTGAGCAGTTCTTC. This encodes CATRTSGSGSEQFF.

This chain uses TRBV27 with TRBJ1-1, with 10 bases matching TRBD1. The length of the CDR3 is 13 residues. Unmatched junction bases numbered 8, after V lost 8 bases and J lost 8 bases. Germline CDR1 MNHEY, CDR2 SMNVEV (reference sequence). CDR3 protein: CASLGTGAREAFF. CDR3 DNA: TGTGCCAGCCTTGGGACAGGGGCAAGAGAAGCTTTCTTT.

This CDR3 reads CASSFYRGQPQHF. CDR3 in DNA: TGTGCCAGCAGTTTTTACAGGGGACAGCCCCAGCATTTT. V is TRBV12-3 or TRBV12-4 and J is TRBJ1-5; 7 bases align to TRBD1. The CDR3 runs to 13 residues. The junction had 3 bases not matched to a gene; V was cut back by 3 bases and J by 7 bases.

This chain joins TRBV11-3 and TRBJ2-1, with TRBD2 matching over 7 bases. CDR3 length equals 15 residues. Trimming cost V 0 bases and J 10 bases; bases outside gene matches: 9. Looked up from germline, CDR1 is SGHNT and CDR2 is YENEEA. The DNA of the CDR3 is TGTGCCAGCAGCTTAGATACCGGACCCGGGGGGGAGCAGTTCTTC. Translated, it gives CASSLDTGPGGEQFF.

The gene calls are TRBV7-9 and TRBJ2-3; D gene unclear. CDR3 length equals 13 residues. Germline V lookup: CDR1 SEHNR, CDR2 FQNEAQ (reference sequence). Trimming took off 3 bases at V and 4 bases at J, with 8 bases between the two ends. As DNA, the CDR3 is TGTGCCAGCAGCTTTAGGAGTTCAGATACGCAGTATTTT. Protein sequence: CASSFRSSDTQYF.

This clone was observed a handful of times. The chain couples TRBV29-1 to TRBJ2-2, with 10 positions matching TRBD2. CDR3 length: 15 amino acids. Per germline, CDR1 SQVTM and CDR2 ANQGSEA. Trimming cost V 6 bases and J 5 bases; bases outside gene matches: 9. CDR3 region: CSVQPLAGSTGELFF. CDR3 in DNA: TGCAGCGTCCAACCACTAGCGGGGAGTACCGGGGAGCTGTTTTTT.

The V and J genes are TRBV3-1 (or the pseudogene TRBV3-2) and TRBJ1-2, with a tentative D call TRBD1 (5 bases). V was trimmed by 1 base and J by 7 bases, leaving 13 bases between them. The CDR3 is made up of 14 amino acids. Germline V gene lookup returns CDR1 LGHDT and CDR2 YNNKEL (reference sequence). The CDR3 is CASSQAAARAGYTF. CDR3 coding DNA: TGTGCCAGCAGCCAAGCGGCGGCCAGGGCTGGCTACACCTTC.

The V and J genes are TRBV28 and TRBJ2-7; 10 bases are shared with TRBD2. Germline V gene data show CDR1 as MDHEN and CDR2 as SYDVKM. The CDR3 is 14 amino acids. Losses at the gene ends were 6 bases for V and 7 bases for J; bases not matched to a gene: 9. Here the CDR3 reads CASSHLAGEGEQYF. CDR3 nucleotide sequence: TGTGCCAGCAGCCACCTAGCGGGAGAGGGTGAGCAGTACTTC.

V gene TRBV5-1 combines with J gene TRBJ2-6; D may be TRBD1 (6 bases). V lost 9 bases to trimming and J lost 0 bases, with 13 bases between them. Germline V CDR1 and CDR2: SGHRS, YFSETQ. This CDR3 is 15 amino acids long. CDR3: CATQRGGSGANVLTF. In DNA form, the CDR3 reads TGCGCCACCCAAAGAGGGGGCTCTGGGGCCAACGTCCTGACTTTC.

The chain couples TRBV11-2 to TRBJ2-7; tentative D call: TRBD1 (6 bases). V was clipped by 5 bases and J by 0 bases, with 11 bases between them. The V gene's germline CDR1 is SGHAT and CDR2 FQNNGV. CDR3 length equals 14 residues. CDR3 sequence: CASSRTASSYEQYF. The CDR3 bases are TGTGCCAGCAGCCGGACAGCGAGCTCCTACGAGCAGTACTTC.

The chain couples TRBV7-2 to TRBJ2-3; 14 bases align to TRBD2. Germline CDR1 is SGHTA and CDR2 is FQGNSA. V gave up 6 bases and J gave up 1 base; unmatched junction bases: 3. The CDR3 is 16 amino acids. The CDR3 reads CASREGLAGGTDTQYF. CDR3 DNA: TGTGCCAGCAGAGAGGGACTAGCGGGAGGCACAGATACGCAGTATTTT.

CDR3 nucleotide sequence: TGTGCCAGCAGCTCGAGAGAGGATCAGCCCCAGCATTTT. Protein: CASSSREDQPQHF. V usage is TRBV7-2 and J usage is TRBJ1-5; D is unclear. Trimming shortened V by 4 bases and J by 5 bases, and 9 bases separated the two germline ends. The CDR3 spans 13 residues. CDR1 is SGHTA and CDR2 is FQGNSA in the germline V gene.

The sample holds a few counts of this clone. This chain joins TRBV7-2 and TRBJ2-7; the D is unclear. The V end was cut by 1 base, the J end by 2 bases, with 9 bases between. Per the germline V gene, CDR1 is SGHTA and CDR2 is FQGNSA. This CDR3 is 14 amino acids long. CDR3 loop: CASSLGVRTYEQYF. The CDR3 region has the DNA TGTGCCAGCAGCTTAGGCGTCCGAACCTACGAGCAGTACTTC.

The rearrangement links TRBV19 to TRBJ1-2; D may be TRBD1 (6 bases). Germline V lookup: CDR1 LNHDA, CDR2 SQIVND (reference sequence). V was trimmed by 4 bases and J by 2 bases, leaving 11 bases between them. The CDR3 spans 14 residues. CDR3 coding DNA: TGTGCCAGTAGTAGGACAGAGACGAACTATGGCTACACCTTC. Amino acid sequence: CASSRTETNYGYTF.